The 27 T cell receptor beta chains in this list originate from one sample, sequenced in a study of Ad26.COV2.S vaccination and SARS-CoV-2 variants. The table came from immunoSEQ multiplex PCR; TCRdb's copy has only in-frame clones and leaves some out. The sample carries more than 300,000 clones, approximately 80% recorded once. As for treatment: roughly 20 received Ad26.COV2.S at low or high dose, single or two shots; about 5 received placebo; per-sample allocation not given. Samples analyzed were those drawn on day 63 after the first vaccine or placebo injection. The sample was peripheral blood, taken in a trial of Ad26.COV2.S vaccine versus placebo. The receptors here all came from a person between 18 and 65 years old who received the Ad26.COV2.S COVID-19 vaccine or a placebo.

This clone was seen a few times. The V call is TRBV6-5, the J call TRBJ1-2; D might be TRBD1 (5 bases). The V gene lost 6 bases and the J gene lost 4 bases, with 12 bases spanning the gap. This CDR3 spans 13 amino acids. Germline V CDR1 and CDR2: MNHEY, SVGAGI. This CDR3 is CASSLDRTYGYTF. In DNA form, the CDR3 reads TGTGCCAGCAGCCTAGACAGAACCTATGGCTACACCTTC.

In this sample, this clone turned up a few times. J is TRBJ2-4 and V is TRBV21-1. TRBV21-1 constitutes a pseudogene. CDR3 length: 17 amino acids. In DNA form, the CDR3 reads TGTGCCAGCAGCAAAGTAGCAGGACGTTTAGCCAAAAACATTCAGTACTTC. Translation: CASSKVAGRLAKNIQYF.

This clone was seen a few times. The chain carries TRBV5-1 and TRBJ1-6, with TRBD1 matching 7 bases. This CDR3 is built from 15 residues. Trimming cost V 4 bases and J 7 bases; bases outside gene matches: 8. Germline V gives CDR1 SGHRS, CDR2 YFSETQ. Here the CDR3 reads CASSLATGENSPLHF. CDR3 nucleotides: TGCGCCAGCAGCCTAGCCACAGGGGAAAATTCACCCCTCCACTTT. The entire variable domain, with the rest obtained from reference TRBV5-1 and TRBJ1-6, is as follows: KAGVTQTPRYLIKTRGQQVTLSCSPISGHRSVSWYQQTPGQGLQFLFEYFSETQRNKGNFPGRFSGRQFSNSRSEMNVSTLELGDSALYLCASSLATGENSPLHFGNGTRLTVT.

This chain uses TRBV3-1 (or the pseudogene TRBV3-2) with TRBJ1-4; a possible D gene is TRBD1 (5 bases). This CDR3 has 16 residues. Trimming removed 1 base at V and 12 bases at J, with 21 bases between. Germline CDR1 and CDR2: LGHDT and YNNKEL (reference sequence). The CDR3 region is CASSQVRMWGDPQLFF. CDR3 nucleotide sequence: TGTGCCAGCAGCCAAGTTAGGATGTGGGGGGACCCTCAACTGTTTTTT.

With regard to this clone: The same CDR3 also results from other DNA sequences found in this sample. The chain uses TRBV19 and TRBJ2-6; D is tentatively TRBD1 or TRBD2 (5 bases each). Deletions cut 8 bases from V and 0 bases from J, with 8 bases between. Germline CDR1 is LNHDA and CDR2 is SQIVND (reference sequence). The length of the CDR3 is 14 residues. This CDR3 is CASRDGSGANVLTF. The CDR3 region has the DNA TGTGCCAGTCGGGACGGCTCTGGGGCCAACGTCCTGACTTTC.

The genes are TRBV5-4 and TRBJ2-1; 10 bases are a match to TRBD1. The CDR3 length is 17 residues. In germline, CDR1 is SGHNT, CDR2 YYREEE (reference sequence). With V trimmed by 4 bases and J by 5 bases, 12 bases remained unmatched. CDR3 region: CASSIQDRGRIHNEQFF. CDR3 DNA sequence: TGTGCCAGCAGCATTCAAGACAGGGGGCGCATCCACAATGAGCAGTTCTTC.

The chain links TRBV5-1 to TRBJ1-3; D not resolved. This CDR3 has 15 amino acids. Trimming pared 0 bases from V and 11 bases from J, leaving 18 bases between. CDR1 and CDR2 (germline): SGHRS, YFSETQ. This CDR3 is CASSLGTPPESAIYF. The DNA of the CDR3 is TGCGCCAGCAGCTTGGGTACCCCCCCCGAGAGCGCCATATATTTT.

This sequence joins TRBV7-6 and TRBJ1-6; weak D call: TRBD1 (6 bases). V was pared by 0 bases and J by 5 bases, with 11 bases between. This CDR3 region has 16 residues. Per the germline V gene, CDR1 is SGHVS and CDR2 is FNYEAQ. The DNA for the CDR3 is TGTGCCAGCAGCTTAGCAGCAGGACAGCATAATTCACCCCTCCACTTT. As protein: CASSLAAGQHNSPLHF.

This chain uses TRBV7-9 with TRBJ1-1; unclear D gene. The CDR3 extends over 12 amino acids. V lost 5 bases, J lost 5 bases, and 9 bases lay in between. Germline V gene data show CDR1 as SEHNR and CDR2 as FQNEAQ (reference sequence). The CDR3 region has the DNA TGTGCCAGCAGCCTGGGTTCTACTGAAGCTTTCTTT. It encodes CASSLGSTEAFF.

The chain employs TRBV2 and TRBJ1-1; perhaps TRBD1 as D (6 bases). Per the germline V gene, CDR1 is SNHLY and CDR2 is FYNNEI. V lost 1 base, J lost 0 bases, and 9 bases lay in between. This CDR3 is 15 amino acids long. In DNA form, the CDR3 reads TGTGCCAGCAGTGAAGTTGGACAGCTGAACACTGAAGCTTTCTTT. Its protein is CASSEVGQLNTEAFF. Full variable domain (remainder filled in from reference TRBV2 and TRBJ1-1): EPEVTQTPSHQVTQMGQEVILRCVPISNHLYFYWYRQILGQKVEFLVSFYNNEISEKSEIFDDQFSVERPDGSNFTLKIRSTKLEDSAMYFCASSEVGQLNTEAFFGQGTRLTVV.

The rearrangement uses TRBV27 and TRBJ1-2; tentative D call: TRBD1 (5 bases). This CDR3 has 15 amino acids. With 0 bases removed from V and 4 bases from J, the gap between germline ends came to 12 bases. Germline V gene lookup returns CDR1 MNHEY and CDR2 SMNVEV (reference sequence). CDR3 nucleotide sequence: TGTGCCAGCAGTTTATCGGCCAGGGCGGGCTATGGCTACACCTTC. Its protein is CASSLSARAGYGYTF.

The V and J genes are TRBV11-1 and TRBJ2-3, with TRBD2 as a possible D gene (5 bases). The CDR3 sequence is 15 residues long. Trimming removed 1 base at V and 4 bases at J, with 12 bases between. The germline CDR1 and CDR2 sequences are SGHAT and FQDESV (reference sequence). DNA for the CDR3: TGTGCCAGCAGCTTAGGGTCTCTGAGGGCAGATACGCAGTATTTT. Amino acids: CASSLGSLRADTQYF.

The V gene is TRBV16, the J gene TRBJ2-3, with 8 nucleotides matching TRBD2. The J segment lost 6 bases and the V segment lost 4 bases, leaving 12 bases of the junction unmatched. The CDR3 runs 16 residues. Germline V CDR1 and CDR2: KGHSY, FQNENV. This chain's CDR3 is CASSPGGGAFADTQYF. The CDR3 DNA sequence: TGTGCCAGCAGCCCCGGGGGGGGCGCGTTTGCGGATACGCAGTATTTT.

Written as DNA, the CDR3 is TGTGCCAGCAGTTACTTACAGGGTAATTCACCCCTCCACTTT. Translation gives CASSYLQGNSPLHF. The V and J genes are TRBV6-6 and TRBJ1-6; a possible D gene is TRBD1 (6 bases). CDR3 length: 14 residues. CDR1 MNHNY and CDR2 SVGAGI come from the germline V gene (reference sequence). Trimming shortened V by 1 base and J by 6 bases, and 7 bases separated the two germline ends.

This chain links TRBV7-9 with TRBJ2-7; no firm D call. The V end was cut by 6 bases, the J end by 2 bases, with 14 bases between. Per the germline V gene, CDR1 is SEHNR and CDR2 is FQNEAQ (reference sequence). The CDR3 totals 14 residues. The CDR3 loop reads CASSPMDVPYEQYF. DNA of the CDR3: TGTGCCAGCAGTCCTATGGACGTTCCCTACGAGCAGTACTTC.

The gene calls are TRBV10-3 and TRBJ2-7, with D tentatively TRBD2 (7 bases). The CDR3 has 14 amino acids. CDR1 is ENHRY, CDR2 SYGVKD, per germline. Trimming took 3 bases from V and 2 from J, leaving 11 bases between them. Here the CDR3 reads CAISDAGATYEQYF. In nucleotides, the CDR3 is TGTGCCATCAGTGACGCGGGGGCCACCTACGAGCAGTACTTC.

This clone was seen once. The chain recombines TRBV7-2 with TRBJ2-7; D may be TRBD2 (5 bases). Germline V gene sequence: CDR1 SGHTA, CDR2 FQGNSA. V was shortened by 5 bases and J by 3 bases, with 14 bases between the two germline ends. The CDR3 runs to 14 residues. The CDR3 DNA follows: TGTGCCAGCAGCCCCCGAGGGTCAATCTACGAGCAGTACTTC. As protein: CASSPRGSIYEQYF. Full variable domain (outside the CDR3, taken from reference TRBV7-2 and TRBJ2-7): GAGVSQSPSNKVTEKGKDVELRCDPISGHTALYWYRQSLGQGLEFLIYFQGNSAPDKSGLPSDRFSAERTGGSVSTLTIQRTQQEDSAVYLCASSPRGSIYEQYFGPGTRLTVT.

The chain recombines TRBV19 with TRBJ2-2, with unresolved D. Germline values: CDR1 LNHDA, CDR2 SQIVND (reference sequence). Trimming stripped 3 bases from V and 6 bases from J, with 5 bases between. CDR3 size: 12 residues. CDR3 in DNA: TGTGCCAGTAGTATTAGGGCCGGGGAGCTGTTTTTT. It specifies CASSIRAGELFF.

The chain carries TRBV5-1 and TRBJ1-1, with a possible D match to TRBD1 (6 bases). This CDR3 has 14 residues. Germline V CDR1 and CDR2: SGHRS, YFSETQ. V dropped 1 base and J dropped 3 bases, with 10 bases sitting between them. The chain's CDR3 is CASSLFGGDTEAFF. As DNA, the CDR3 is TGCGCCAGCAGCTTGTTCGGGGGCGACACTGAAGCTTTCTTT.

CDR3 bases: TGTGCCAGCAGCCCTGGACAGGGCTCCAGCTATGGCTACACCTTC. It is translated as CASSPGQGSSYGYTF. V and J are TRBV7-3 and TRBJ1-2; 8 positions match TRBD1. The CDR3 extends over 15 amino acids. Trimming removed 5 bases from V and 4 bases from J; junction bases left unmatched: 9. Germline V gene data show CDR1 as SGHTA and CDR2 as FQGTGA. Together with reference TRBV7-3 and TRBJ1-2, the CDR3 gives the full variable domain: GAGVSQTPSNKVTEKGKYVELRCDPISGHTALYWYRQSLGQGPEFLIYFQGTGAADDSGLPNDRFFAVRPEGSVSTLKIQRTERGDSAVYLCASSPGQGSSYGYTFGSGTRLTVV.

V is TRBV6-6 and J is TRBJ1-1, with TRBD1 matching 9 bases. The CDR3 is made up of 15 amino acids. V lost 1 base, J lost 2 bases, and 2 bases stayed unmatched. Germline V lookup: CDR1 MNHNY, CDR2 SVGAGI (reference sequence). The CDR3 reads CASSYWDRANTEAFF. The DNA of the CDR3 is TGTGCCAGCAGTTACTGGGACAGGGCCAACACTGAAGCTTTCTTT.

The chain is built from TRBV19 and TRBJ1-5; D gene unclear. Germline loops: CDR1 LNHDA, CDR2 SQIVND (reference sequence). V lost 7 bases, J lost 2 bases, and 12 bases lay in between. The CDR3 is 14 residues long. Here the CDR3 DNA reads TGTGCCAGTACCGGGCCTTCGCGCAATCAGCCCCAGCATTTT. Amino acid sequence: CASTGPSRNQPQHF.

The chain employs TRBV5-1 and TRBJ2-5; perhaps TRBD2 as D (5 bases). The CDR3 sequence is 16 residues long. Germline V gives CDR1 SGHRS, CDR2 YFSETQ. Trimming cost V 0 bases and J 1 base, with 13 bases left between them. The CDR3 reads CASSLARAVLQETQYF. As DNA, the CDR3 is TGCGCCAGCAGCTTGGCGCGGGCCGTCCTCCAAGAGACCCAGTACTTC.

This chain connects TRBV11-3 to TRBJ1-2; the D gene is possibly TRBD1 (5 bases). This CDR3 comprises 17 residues. Germline CDR1 and CDR2: SGHNT and YENEEA. Trimming cost V 0 bases and J 8 bases, with 22 bases left between them. The CDR3 DNA reads as TGTGCCAGCAGCTTAGATCTGTTGGGGGGAGTATTTAAAGGCTACACCTTC. Translation: CASSLDLLGGVFKGYTF.

This chain joins TRBV7-9 and TRBJ2-5; the match to TRBD1 covers 9 bases. Looked up from germline, CDR1 is SEHNR and CDR2 is FQNEAQ (reference sequence). The J segment lost 5 bases and the V segment lost 5 bases, leaving 15 bases of the junction unmatched. This CDR3 region has 17 residues. This chain's CDR3 is CASSELSGDRVDETQYF. In nucleotides, the CDR3 is TGTGCCAGCAGCGAATTAAGCGGGGACAGGGTGGATGAGACCCAGTACTTC.

V gene TRBV18 combines with J gene TRBJ2-7, with no clear D. The CDR3 length is 14 residues. Germline V gene data show CDR1 as KGHSH and CDR2 as LQKENI. V dropped 2 bases and J dropped 3 bases, with 11 bases sitting between them. CDR3 bases: TGTGCCAGCTCACCAAGGAGCAGCCTCTACGAGCAGTACTTC. Translated: CASSPRSSLYEQYF.

V and J are TRBV19 and TRBJ1-1; D is possibly TRBD1 (5 bases). CDR1 is LNHDA and CDR2 is SQIVND in the germline V gene (reference sequence). Between the trimmed V and J ends, which lost 7 bases and 7 bases, there was a span of 16 bases. The CDR3 is made up of 13 amino acids. The CDR3: CASTPVGTYEAFF. The CDR3 DNA sequence: TGTGCCAGTACCCCGGTGGGGACTTATGAAGCTTTCTTT.